These T cell receptor beta chains were read from a single sample in a study of vaccination and CD4 T cells after COVID-19. For these TCRs, the target antigens are not known. From the PCR reads, TCRdb called clonotypes with MiXCR, one entry per CDR3 protein. The sample lists about 9,700 distinct CDR3 sequences, around three fifths seen once, with around 25% in the top ten. Specimen: CD4+ T cells from blood, cultured in vitro. These receptors originate from a human donor in good health. CDR3s include the opening cysteine and the closing phenylalanine or tryptophan. A D gene is named only where the DNA matches it firmly.

j_call d_call v_call cdr3_aa
TRBJ2-5 NA TRBV7-7 CASSLGAGETQYF
TRBJ2-3 NA TRBV19 CASSDRFGQYF
TRBJ1-6 NA TRBV21-1 CASSMIGVEGNSPLHF
TRBJ2-5 NA TRBV11-2 CASSLGEVAGETQYF
TRBJ1-1 TRBD1 TRBV27 CASRDRGEGRAFF
TRBJ1-1 TRBD1 TRBV6-1 CASSTRTGASTEAFF
TRBJ2-5 TRBD2 TRBV28 CASSLPSGAFEETQYF
TRBJ1-5 NA TRBV20-1 CSAIARGYQPQHF
TRBJ2-1 TRBD2 TRBV20-1 CSARDLREGSLNEQFF
TRBJ2-6 TRBD1 TRBV7-9 CASSSRAGGSGANVLTF
TRBJ1-1 NA TRBV10-3 CAISEFGGYTEAFF
TRBJ1-5 TRBD1 TRBV6-1 CASRGTGPSNQPQHF
TRBJ2-7 NA TRBV5-1 CASSWGHVETYEQYF
TRBJ2-2 NA TRBV5-8 CASSLFIGANTGELFF
TRBJ2-5 NA TRBV6-1 CAARRGLIETQYF
TRBJ2-7 NA TRBV18 CASSPPGDLWSYEQYF
TRBJ1-2 NA TRBV6-1 CASSRGAPNYGYTF
TRBJ2-5 NA TRBV7-5 CISVSEAYTSGGEETQYF
TRBJ1-5 NA TRBV19 CASSIGGNYQPQHF
TRBJ1-2 TRBD1 TRBV5-6 CASSLRAGGLGYTF
TRBJ2-3 NA TRBV9 CASSPGTFSLPSTDTQYF
TRBJ1-2 TRBD1 TRBV6-2/TRBV6-3 CASSTDRVSHGYTF
TRBJ2-7 TRBD2 TRBV27 CASSTRLAGGSYEQYF
TRBJ2-1 TRBD2 TRBV5-1 CASSFTGGSSYNEQFF
TRBJ2-3 TRBD2 TRBV19 CASTRLAGIDTQYF
TRBJ1-2 TRBD1 TRBV2 CASIRTGDGYTF
TRBJ1-1 NA TRBV19 CASSIVGVNTEAFF
TRBJ2-3 TRBD1 TRBV12-3/TRBV12-4 CASSPGTGSRTDTQYF
TRBJ1-1 NA TRBV28 CASSLGVVPRAEAFF
TRBJ1-1 NA TRBV5-1 CASSFGTQNTEAFF
TRBJ1-2 TRBD1 TRBV6-1 CASGRQPPGQPSKNYGYTF
TRBJ1-4 NA TRBV20-1 CSAGLNEKLFF
TRBJ2-3 NA TRBV20-1 CSASLGAGDTDTQYF